The 12 T cell receptor beta chains reported below all come from one sample, sequenced in a study of human T cells and chemical hapten exposure (dated by TCRdb to about 2021). The sample's time point, from its label and the paper: patch test 2, 6 weeks after DPC sensitization. The sample's treatment or condition label is to be understood as: therapeutic diphenylcyclopropenone sensitization with weekly scalp DPC. Library preparation employed RACE. Data came from a NextSeq 500. Starting from the raw public reads, TCRdb applied fastp trimming at Q25, assembled clones with MiXCR and retained in-frame beta chains. Rows with one shared CDR3 protein collapse into an entry with the most common genes and DNA. The sample yields 110,000 to 150,000 distinct CDR3 sequences; over 9.5% were counted once. Around 1.4% of the sample is taken by the ten largest. The sequenced sample was whole blood, obtained in connection with sensitization to the hapten diphenylcyclopropenone (DPC). The receptors shown here come from a woman in her 50s with alopecia areata. Some clones in this sample may be carry-over from other donors' samples.

This clonotype was detected a few times. This chain connects TRBV21-1 to TRBJ2-7; TRBD1 reflects the table's D call only, with no check against the DNA. TRBV21-1 is classified as a pseudogene. This CDR3 region has 12 residues. CDR3 nucleotides: TGTGCCAGCAGCAAAGGAGGGGCCGTGCAGTACTTC. As protein: CASSKGGAVQYF.

This clonotype came up a few times. Here the CDR3 DNA reads TGTGCCAGCAGCACTCAGAGTATCGGTGAGCAGTTCTTC. Translated, it gives CASSTQSIGEQFF. This sequence joins TRBV7-3 and TRBJ2-1; no clear D. The ends were cut back, 5 bases at V and 9 bases at J, with 14 bases in the middle. Germline-derived CDR1 and CDR2 are SGHTA and FQGTGA. The CDR3 is 13 residues long.

This clonotype was seen a handful of times. V is TRBV18 and J is TRBJ2-1; D ambiguous. Germline V gene sequence: CDR1 KGHSH, CDR2 LQKENI. V was cut by 3 bases and J by 7 bases, with 10 bases left in between. This CDR3 contains 13 residues. CDR3 protein: CASSPGQQNEQFF. The CDR3 DNA reads as TGTGCCAGCTCACCCGGTCAACAGAATGAGCAGTTCTTC.

This sequence joins TRBV6-2 or TRBV6-3 and TRBJ2-7, with TRBD1 matching over 11 bases. From germline, CDR1 is MNHEY and CDR2 SVGEGT. This CDR3 is 15 amino acids long. J lost 2 bases, V lost 5 bases, and 5 bases had no gene match. The CDR3 is CASSDRDRGAYEQYF. The CDR3 DNA sequence: TGTGCCAGCAGTGACCGGGACAGGGGGGCCTACGAGCAGTACTTC.

At least ten counts were recorded for this clonotype. The chain has TRBV7-2 and TRBJ2-7, with TRBD1 identical over 10 bases. CDR3 length: 15 residues. Trimming cost V 5 bases and J 1 base; bases outside gene matches: 5. Germline values: CDR1 SGHTA, CDR2 FQGNSA. CDR3 residues: CASSLQGQGSYEQYF. As DNA, the CDR3 is TGTGCCAGCAGCCTCCAGGGACAGGGGTCCTACGAGCAGTACTTC.

This clonotype was observed at least ten times. The chain uses TRBV29-1 and TRBJ2-2; maybe TRBD1 (5 bases). V was cut by 2 bases and J by 3 bases, with 7 bases left in between. From germline, CDR1 is SQVTM and CDR2 ANQGSEA. This CDR3 has 13 amino acids. CDR3 loop: CSVEKGYTGELFF. Written as DNA, the CDR3 is TGCAGCGTTGAAAAGGGGTACACCGGGGAGCTGTTTTTT.

The chain recombines TRBV4-3 with TRBJ2-1, with 11 bases identical to TRBD1. The CDR3 runs 16 residues. With 0 bases clipped from V and 5 bases from J, the junction kept 3 bases outside the gene matches. Germline V CDR1 and CDR2: LGHNA, YSLEER. DNA of the CDR3: TGCGCCAGCAGCCAAGAGGACAGGGGGCTTGACAATGAGCAGTTCTTC. Translation gives CASSQEDRGLDNEQFF.

V gene TRBV28 combines with J gene TRBJ1-4; D may be TRBD1 (5 bases). With 6 bases removed from V and 3 bases from J, the gap between germline ends came to 11 bases. CDR3 length: 14 residues. The V gene's germline CDR1 is MDHEN and CDR2 SYDVKM. Here the CDR3 DNA reads TGTGCCAGCAGGGGACGCCGGTCTAATGAAAAACTGTTTTTT. Encoded protein: CASRGRRSNEKLFF. Using reference TRBV28 and TRBJ1-4 for the parts outside the CDR3, the full variable domain is DVKVTQSSRYLVKRTGEKVFLECVQDMDHENMFWYRQDPGLGLRLIYFSYDVKMKEKGDIPEGYSVSREKKERFSLILESASTNQTSMYLCASRGRRSNEKLFFGSGTQLSVL.

This clonotype showed up just a few times. J is TRBJ1-5 and V is TRBV12-3 or TRBV12-4, with 7 bases identical to TRBD1. V dropped 4 bases and J dropped 8; count of bases not matched to a gene: 8. The CDR3 covers 14 residues. The CDR3 nucleotides are TGTGCCAGCAGTTCGGAGGGGGCCTGGGAGCCCCAGCATTTT. Its translation is CASSSEGAWEPQHF.

This clonotype came up a few times. This CDR3 reads CASSLGQGYTGELFF. The CDR3 DNA follows: TGTGCCAGCAGTTTGGGGCAGGGGTACACCGGGGAGCTGTTTTTT. The V call is TRBV28, the J call TRBJ2-2; tentatively, D is TRBD1 (6 bases). CDR3 size: 15 residues. The germline CDR1 and CDR2 sequences are MDHEN and SYDVKM. V dropped 3 bases and J dropped 3 bases, with 11 bases sitting between them.

The chain combines TRBV2 with TRBJ1-1; D not certain. Between the trimmed V and J ends, which lost 10 bases and 5 bases, there was a span of 17 bases. This CDR3 spans 13 amino acids. CDR1 is SNHLY, CDR2 FYNNEI, per germline. The CDR3 nucleotides are TGTGCCACCACGGCCAATGGAGGTACTGAAGCTTTCTTT. Protein product: CATTANGGTEAFF.

CDR3 residues: CASSLEVAPYNEQFF. The CDR3 bases are TGTGCCAGCAGCTTAGAGGTTGCTCCCTACAATGAGCAGTTCTTC. The gene calls are TRBV7-2 and TRBJ2-1; no definite D call. Trimming took 1 base from V and 2 from J, leaving 9 bases between them. The CDR3 consists of 15 residues. Germline V lookup: CDR1 SGHTA, CDR2 FQGNSA.